This TCR beta chain is drawn from a study of PD-1 blockade in classical Hodgkin lymphoma. This clone showed up just once. Regarding time point: cycle 4 day 1 (C4D1), after five to seven weeks of nivolumab. No patient escaped relapse after autologous stem cell transplantation, and brentuximab vedotin exposure varied. V gave up 3 bases and J gave up 10 bases; unmatched junction bases: 13. The germline CDR1 and CDR2 sequences are MNHEY and SMNVEV (reference sequence). CDR3 length: 16 amino acids. TCRdb's copy holds only in-frame clones and misses some; the assay was immunoSEQ multiplex PCR. The sample lists approximately 110,000 clones; about nine tenths were seen once.

The V gene is TRBV27, the J gene TRBJ1-4; 8 bases align to TRBD1. The TCR comes from a human donor with classical Hodgkin lymphoma. Sequencing was performed on peripheral blood mononuclear cells (PBMCs), taken before the fourth cycle of nivolumab. CDR3 amino acids: CASSLAQGASFGKLFF. CDR3 DNA: TGTGCCAGCAGTTTGGCCCAGGGGGCAAGCTTTGGAAAACTGTTTTTT.